This T cell receptor beta chain was sequenced in a study of regulatory T cells in long-lasting Graves disease (dated by TCRdb to the early 2020s). For the wider study: In the newly diagnosed Graves' disease group, patients had been taking antithyroid drugs for less than 3 months. TCR sequencing covered about 13 persistent and roughly 20 newly diagnosed Graves' disease patients, 33 samples in total. This study used TCR sequencing and RNA sequencing of peripheral blood to compare persistent Graves' disease patients against newly diagnosed Graves' disease patients. The study took place in China and was registered as a clinical trial. General findings and caveats noted by the study authors: The authors noted that the small sample size was a limitation that may lower accuracy. Sequencing and analysis were limited to the TCR beta chain. Compared with newly diagnosed patients, persistent Graves' disease patients had lower TCR Shannon entropy and fewer highly expanded clones, which suggests clonal expansion. More public clonotypes were shared among persistent patients (approximately 3,000) than among newly diagnosed patients (roughly 1,000). TRBV28, TRBJ1-2 and TRBJ2-5 were preferentially used in persistent disease, while TRBV20-1 and TRBJ2-1 were favored in newly diagnosed disease. Peripheral blood alone was examined, since thyroid tissue, which constituted the primary lesion, could not be accessed.

The method was multiplex PCR. Sequenced on an Illumina HiSeq 4000. To build TCR beta libraries, CDR3 regions were amplified by Arm-PCR using iRepertoire HTBI primers. Gel purification was performed on PCR products prior to sequencing. Under the source paper's analysis protocol: A total of around 59 TRBV and approximately 15 TRBJ segments were identified across samples and were used for gene usage analysis of CDR3 amino acid clonotypes. COPE and FqMerger were used to merge the filtered high-quality paired reads into contigs. Contigs were aligned with BLAST to IMGT TRBV, TRBD and TRBJ reference genes, and CDR3 was defined per IMGT. Highly expanded clones were defined as clonotypes with a frequency above 0.1%. Shannon entropy was used to measure repertoire diversity, and the Gini coefficient was used to measure V-J evenness. Clonotypes shared by more than one individual were considered public. Starting from the raw public reads, TCRdb applied fastp trimming at Q25, assembled clones with MiXCR and retained in-frame beta chains. A single entry per CDR3 protein holds the most common genes and DNA from its merged rows. The V and J calls reflect TCRdb's pipeline rather than the authors' work. This sample is represented by around 500,000 distinct CDR3 sequences; roughly 15% of them were singletons. The ten most abundant clones make up about 25% of the sample.

This clonotype was observed at least ten times. The antigen it recognizes is unknown. The input lacks base qualities; no much larger clone sits a single base away. Explained via the paper, the time point label denotes: newly diagnosed GD, antithyroid drugs for less than 3 months. For both TCR sequencing and RNA sequencing, RNA was extracted from PBMCs using TRIzol. The diagnosis of Graves' disease followed American Thyroid Association guidelines. Recruitment of patients was carried out at an endocrinology department in Xi'an, China. From each patient, approximately 9 milliliters of peripheral blood was collected into an EDTA anticoagulant tube. Ficoll Paque Plus density gradient separation was used to isolate PBMCs, and no further T cell sorting was done. An Agilent 2100 Bioanalyzer and agarose gel were used to check RNA quality, while a NanoDrop 2000 measured RNA concentration. The germline V gene sets CDR1 to SGDLS and CDR2 to YYNGEE. V is shortened by 7 bases, J by 1 base, and the region joining them spans 11 bases. Its CDR3 holds 13 amino acids, cysteine through phenylalanine. Just CDR3 DNA is preserved here, 39 bases in frame from base 1.

These data also formed part of another study, on T cells in Graves' hyperthyroidism and ophthalmopathy. As the second publication notes: Graves' hyperthyroidism was defined as stable when no progression to ophthalmopathy occurred over 18 months of follow-up. Hyperthyroidism patients were newly diagnosed, had a disease duration of under 2 months, and were aged 18 to 65 years. Patients with uncontrolled infections, other autoimmune diseases, pregnancy or lactation were excluded. Diagnoses were based on clinical symptoms, serum thyroxine and TRAb, thyroid ultrasound and orbital computed tomography. The first round of RT-PCR for the TCR CDR3 was performed with the HTBI primer set and the Qiagen OneStep RT-PCR kit. Most expanded thyroid clonotypes (frequency above 0.001) were also detected in blood, suggesting blood repertoires may reflect thyroid immune responses. In cross-validation, a model built on a 13 V-J signature told ophthalmopathy apart from stable hyperthyroidism with under 90% sensitivity and about 81% specificity, and in testing the same model reached 80%/75%. In validation, the model predicted progression to ophthalmopathy with over 60% sensitivity and 72.22% specificity, a median of around 6.6 months before onset. TCR V-J signatures able to tell the groups apart were searched for in a discovery cohort of more than 90 patients, of whom more than 40 had Graves' ophthalmopathy and some 60 had stable Graves' hyperthyroidism. Whether ophthalmopathy could be predicted prospectively was tested in an independent validation cohort made up of under 20 hyperthyroidism patients plus 17 patients who later progressed to ophthalmopathy. The 75 to 100 discovery patients were divided at random into training and test sets in a 7:3 ratio. In addition, the study compared T-cell repertoires in thyroid tissue and in blood from 6 or 7 Graves' hyperthyroidism patients. After sampling, hyperthyroidism patients received methimazole starting at 30 mg daily, and ophthalmopathy patients received high-dose intravenous methylprednisolone. The libraries were constructed in a second round of multiplex PCR and then size-selected and purified. Paired-end sequencing of the libraries was performed with 100 bp reads on an Illumina HiSeq2000. SOAPnuke was used to process the raw data, removing reads that contained adapters or uncalled bases, had a mean Phred below 15, or lacked an exact match to the constant primer or identifier. COPE v1.2.5 was used to merge the high-quality paired reads, and each unique nucleotide sequence was defined as a clonotype. MiTCR v1.1 was used to align clonotypes to the IMGT TRBV, TRBD and TRBJ reference segments. The analysis was restricted to V-J combinations with a frequency above 0.0001, which together covered about 99% of the repertoires. The TCS score was defined as the ratio of F50 (clonal expansion) to E x V (chaos), calculated using BLOSUM62-based TCRdist between CDR3 peptides within each V-J. Welch's t-statistics and random forest reduced 450 to 600 V-J features to roughly 13, which were used in a naive Bayes classifier (R e1071). Sample size was not statistically predetermined, and blinding of investigators to group allocation was not performed. TCR Vbeta CDR3 sequencing of 120 to 150 peripheral blood samples (approximately 44 ophthalmopathy, 75 hyperthyroidism and some 17 progressor patients) is reported in the paper.

The specimen comprised peripheral blood mononuclear cells (PBMCs), sampled at new diagnosis, from a patient treated with antithyroid drugs. This receptor was identified in a middle-aged woman with Graves disease. Donor details come from another sample of the same person, matched by shared clones. The chain is encoded by TRBV9 joined to TRBJ1-1, with no confident D gene call. DNA sequence: TGTGCCAGCGGAATGGACCGGAACACTGAAGCTTTCTTT. This yields the protein CASGMDRNTEAFF.